This T cell receptor beta chain was recorded in a study of blood T cell repertoires in COVID-19. Between the trimmed V and J ends, which lost 4 bases and 0 bases, there was a span of 9 bases. From germline, CDR1 is SQVTM and CDR2 ANQGSEA. The CDR3 loop spans 13 amino acids. This study enrolled people aged 18 to 89 from about two dozen US geographic areas. The method was immunoSEQ multiplex PCR; TCRdb's version includes in-frame clones alone and lacks a portion of them. The sample contains under 300,000 clones, 87% of which appear only once. The receptor's source is a woman between 25 and 40 years old with acute COVID-19. Input material: PBMCs or T cells enriched from blood (not recorded which). V usage is TRBV29-1 and J usage is TRBJ2-5; tentative D call: TRBD1 (6 bases). CDR3 residues: CSVADRYQETQYF. The CDR3, as DNA: TGCAGCGTTGCTGACAGGTACCAAGAGACCCAGTACTTC. The complete variable domain, with remaining parts taken from reference TRBV29-1 and TRBJ2-5, reads SAVISQKPSRDICQRGTSLTIQCQVDSQVTMMFWYRQQPGQSLTLIATANQGSEATYESGFVIDKFPISRPNLTFSTLTVSNMSPEDSSIYLCSVADRYQETQYFGPGTRLLVL.